This T cell receptor (beta chain) was captured by sequencing in a study of blood T cell repertoires in COVID-19. Study background: Acute and convalescent COVID-19 specimens originated in the United States, Italy and Spain. In each case, the material was cDNA or gDNA derived from T cells, B-cell-depleted T cells, or PBMCs.

The germline V gene has CDR1 SGHTA and CDR2 FQGNSA. V trimming: 5 bases; J trimming: 7 bases; junction bases outside the gene matches: 9. The CDR3 spans 14 residues. Under the authors' procedure: Quantification of nucleated cells was approximated via reference gene primer amplification. The data were produced by immunoSEQ multiplex PCR, yet TCRdb's version contains in-frame clones alone and is incomplete. D and trimming come from the DNA, and the V and J calls and clone size come from that table. Of approximately 120,000 clones in the sample, about nine tenths are singletons; the top ten hold 1.1%. V gene TRBV7-2 combines with J gene TRBJ1-2; 8 bases are a match to TRBD1. The TCR was taken from a human donor in a cohort sampled during active COVID-19. Sequencing was done on a sample of peripheral blood. This CDR3 reads CASSPTQGALGYTF. The CDR3 coding sequence is TGTGCCAGCAGCCCAACCCAGGGGGCGCTTGGCTACACCTTC. The full variable domain, in which reference TRBV7-2 and TRBJ1-2 provide the parts outside the CDR3, is GAGVSQSPSNKVTEKGKDVELRCDPISGHTALYWYRQSLGQGLEFLIYFQGNSAPDKSGLPSDRFSAERTGGSVSTLTIQRTQQEDSAVYLCASSPTQGALGYTFGSGTRLTVV.